The clone carrying this T cell receptor (beta chain) occurred many times. Its antigen is as yet unknown. This record belongs to a study of T cells after yellow fever vaccination. Study details: Where fractions had low cell numbers, libraries were prepared from them with the SMART-Seq v4 Ultra Low Input RNA kit. General observations from the study: Repertoires obtained by FACS sorting could include abundant clonotypes that entered as contaminants from the bulk population. Reappearance after the booster was observed for most primary-vaccination clones (more than 95% CD4, over 75% CD8).

The TCR cDNA carried a universal primer site and UMIs from 5'RACE template switching. TCRdb called the 5' RACE reads again in MiXCR, with one record for every CDR3 protein. The sample includes just over 250,000 distinct CDR3 sequences, around 4.9% of them seen just once. With 4 bases clipped from V and 3 bases from J, the junction kept 11 bases outside the gene matches. Germline values: CDR1 MGHDK, CDR2 SYGVNS. The CDR3 runs 17 residues. This TCR derives from a man between 18 and 29 years old who received the YFV17D yellow fever vaccine. The rearrangement uses TRBV25-1 and TRBJ2-3, with 9 nucleotides matching TRBD2. This material consisted of CD4+ T cells sorted from PBMCs, taken on the day of the yellow fever booster vaccination. The CDR3: CASSARGGASGTDTQYF. In DNA form, the CDR3 reads TGTGCCAGCAGTGCCCGCGGGGGGGCAAGTGGTACAGATACGCAGTATTTT.